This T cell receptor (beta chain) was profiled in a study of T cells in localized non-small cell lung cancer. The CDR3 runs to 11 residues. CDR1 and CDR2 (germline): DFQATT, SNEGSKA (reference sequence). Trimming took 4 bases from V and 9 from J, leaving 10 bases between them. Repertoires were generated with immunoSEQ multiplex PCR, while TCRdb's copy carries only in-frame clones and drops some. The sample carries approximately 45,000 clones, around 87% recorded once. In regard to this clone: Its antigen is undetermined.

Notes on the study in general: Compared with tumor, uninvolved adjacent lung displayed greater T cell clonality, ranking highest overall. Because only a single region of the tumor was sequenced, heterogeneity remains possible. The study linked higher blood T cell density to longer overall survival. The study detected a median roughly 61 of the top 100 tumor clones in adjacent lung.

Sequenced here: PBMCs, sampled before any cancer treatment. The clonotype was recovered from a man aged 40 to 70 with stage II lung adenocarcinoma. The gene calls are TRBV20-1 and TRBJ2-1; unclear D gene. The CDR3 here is CSAIPRTEQFF. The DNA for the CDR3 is TGCAGTGCTATCCCTAGGACTGAGCAGTTCTTC.